This T cell receptor beta chain came from a study of identifying expanded T cells in peripheral blood (dated by TCRdb to about 2019). Looking at the study overall: Technical replicates were generated by sequencing separate aliquots of the same genomic DNA pool, with four replicates compared pairwise.

What the work shows at the level of the full study, not this receptor alone: It was expected by the authors that biological variance in healthy repertoires might increase further over much longer intervals, such as months to years. Across all healthy donors, variance in clone template counts between roughly 2-week samples was found to increase significantly with total template count. The binomial model flagged approximately 1.2 differentially abundant clones between technical replicates but around 15 over around two weeks and roughly 19 over four weeks. Across all healthy-donor time intervals, the beta-binomial model significantly cut both the number of clones called differentially abundant and the false-positive rate.

With regard to this clone: What antigen it recognizes has not been identified. Base qualities are not provided; no much larger clone lies one nucleotide away.

No immune events such as infections were documented for the healthy donors during the collection period. Blood repertoires from healthy donors were used as a training cohort for calibrating time-dependent variance in a beta-binomial model of differential abundance of T-cell clones. The training cohort was composed of roughly ten healthy donors, 3 female and 7 male. An age range of about 25 to 64 years, with an average of 43 years, was recorded for the donors. Whole blood from each healthy donor was obtained from a commercial supplier and was collected at three time points 2 to 3 weeks apart. For immunosequencing, genomic DNA was extracted from unsorted whole blood. Its CDR3 holds 12 amino acids, cysteine through phenylalanine. The only DNA kept is the CDR3, 36 bases in frame from the first base. Taken from the germline V gene, the CDR1 and CDR2 loops are MNHGY and SVAAGI. The V and J ends are trimmed by 3 bases and 7 bases, leaving 9 bases between them.

TCRbeta CDR3 regions were profiled by bias-controlled multiplex PCR amplification of genomic DNA with the immunoSEQ Assay. From the authors' description of their analysis: The absolute abundance of each unique TCRbeta CDR3 region was quantified after sequences were collapsed and filtered. Differential abundance was tested with two models: a binomial (Fisher-equivalent) model and a beta-binomial model that adds time-dependent variance fitted from healthy donors. Clones with fewer than 5 combined templates were removed, and differential abundance was called for clones with a Benjamini-Hochberg FDR below 0.01. In the beta-binomial model, variance was expressed as a function of the total template count across the two samples, in the form v = (b*log(k)+a)^2. TCRdb stores this immuneACCESS table with in-frame sequences only. Part of the clones is absent; in the studies checked, under half of the shortfall reflects unresolved V genes, and no reason is known for the rest. V and J calls and clone size are copied from that table; D and trimming were computed from the DNA. Counted in this sample were around 120,000 clones; around nine tenths of them appeared once. The top ten clonotypes cover about 16% of the sample.

The specimen sequenced was blood. The receptor comes from a person aged 18-70 years in good health. Recombination connected TRBV6-9 to TRBJ1-1, with the D gene not clear enough to name. The base sequence is TGTGCCAGCAGTTACATGGCGGGTGAAGCTTTCTTT. Its protein is CASSYMAGEAFF.